The rows below give T cell receptor beta chains drawn from one sample of a study of CD8 T cells in ankylosing spondylitis. TCRdb re-derived calls from the 5' RACE reads in MiXCR, one entry per CDR3 protein. The top ten clones hold about 10% of a sample with 300,000 to 350,000 distinct CDR3 sequences, 11% of them seen once. The sample comprised blood, either unsorted or a sorted T cell fraction (not recorded which). Receptor source: a female donor with ankylosing spondylitis or in good health (not recorded which). Both conserved end residues are part of each CDR3. A D gene is named only where the DNA matches it firmly. Expanded clones are given a class, and other clones once, few, many or no size at all.

j_call: TRBJ1-6
d_call: .
v_call: TRBV20-1
clone_size: .
cdr3_aa: CSAKVQGRNNSPLHF
cdr3_nt: TGCAGTGCTAAAGTACAGGGTCGTAATAATTCACCCCTCCACTTT

j_call: TRBJ2-1
d_call: .
v_call: TRBV20-1
clone_size: many
cdr3_aa: CSAKEGEYNEQFF
cdr3_nt: TGCAGTGCAAAGGAGGGGGAGTACAATGAGCAGTTCTTC

j_call: TRBJ1-1
d_call: TRBD1
v_call: TRBV15
clone_size: few
cdr3_aa: CATSSGQGAHTEAFF
cdr3_nt: TGTGCCACCAGCAGCGGACAGGGGGCCCACACTGAAGCTTTCTTT

j_call: TRBJ2-7
d_call: TRBD1
v_call: TRBV5-1
clone_size: few
cdr3_aa: CASSLGGTGAYEQYF
cdr3_nt: TGCGCCAGCAGCTTGGGAGGGACAGGGGCCTACGAGCAGTACTTC

j_call: TRBJ1-3
d_call: .
v_call: TRBV6-1
clone_size: .
cdr3_aa: CASKPGRSYRNTIYF
cdr3_nt: TGTGCCAGCAAGCCGGGACGGAGCTATCGAAACACCATATATTTT

j_call: TRBJ2-1
d_call: .
v_call: TRBV27
clone_size: few
cdr3_aa: CASSSTGHEQFF
cdr3_nt: TGTGCCAGCAGTTCGACTGGACATGAGCAGTTCTTC

j_call: TRBJ2-3
d_call: .
v_call: TRBV3-1
clone_size: .
cdr3_aa: CASSQGRGSDTQYF
cdr3_nt: TGTGCCAGCAGCCAAGGAAGGGGATCAGATACGCAGTATTTT

j_call: TRBJ2-2
d_call: .
v_call: TRBV5-1
clone_size: many
cdr3_aa: CASSLDSGAIGELFF
cdr3_nt: TGCGCCAGCAGCTTGGATTCAGGCGCAATCGGGGAGCTGTTTTTT

j_call: TRBJ2-4
d_call: .
v_call: TRBV20-1
clone_size: many
cdr3_aa: CSPIGTPNKNIQYF
cdr3_nt: TGCAGTCCAATCGGGACCCCCAACAAAAACATTCAGTACTTC

j_call: TRBJ1-1
d_call: TRBD1
v_call: TRBV27
clone_size: .
cdr3_aa: CASSRTGVGQNTEAFF
cdr3_nt: TGTGCCAGCAGTCGGACAGGGGTGGGACAGAACACTGAAGCTTTCTTT

j_call: TRBJ1-4
d_call: .
v_call: TRBV15
clone_size: many
cdr3_aa: CATSRNRATNEKLFF
cdr3_nt: TGTGCCACCAGCAGAAACAGGGCAACTAATGAAAAACTGTTTTTT

j_call: TRBJ2-7
d_call: .
v_call: TRBV7-9
clone_size: few
cdr3_aa: CASSLPEPSTYEQYF
cdr3_nt: TGTGCCAGCAGCTTACCGGAACCGAGTACCTACGAGCAGTACTTC

j_call: TRBJ2-1
d_call: TRBD2
v_call: TRBV24-1
clone_size: few
cdr3_aa: CATRIAGGPWVNEQFF
cdr3_nt: TGTGCCACCAGAATAGCGGGAGGGCCATGGGTAAATGAGCAGTTCTTC

j_call: TRBJ2-1
d_call: .
v_call: TRBV20-1
clone_size: .
cdr3_aa: CCATHGLARFDNEQFF
cdr3_nt: TGCTGTGCTACCCATGGCCTAGCGAGGTTTGACAATGAGCAGTTCTTC

j_call: TRBJ2-1
d_call: .
v_call: TRBV4-1
clone_size: few
cdr3_aa: CASSQDLVGRLDNEQFF
cdr3_nt: TGCGCCAGCAGCCAAGATCTTGTGGGACGTTTGGACAATGAGCAGTTCTTC

j_call: TRBJ1-3
d_call: TRBD1
v_call: TRBV7-6
clone_size: few
cdr3_aa: CASSSKGAGSGNTIYF
cdr3_nt: TGTGCCAGCAGCTCGAAGGGGGCGGGATCTGGAAACACCATATATTTT

j_call: TRBJ2-7
d_call: .
v_call: TRBV20-1
clone_size: .
cdr3_aa: CSVFKTYEQYF
cdr3_nt: TGCAGTGTTTTCAAAACCTACGAGCAGTACTTC

j_call: TRBJ1-1
d_call: .
v_call: TRBV12-3/TRBV12-4
clone_size: .
cdr3_aa: CASSFKGEAFF
cdr3_nt: TGTGCCAGCAGTTTTAAAGGTGAAGCTTTCTTT

j_call: TRBJ1-6
d_call: TRBD1
v_call: TRBV12-3/TRBV12-4
clone_size: many
cdr3_aa: CASSPDRSYNSPLHF
cdr3_nt: TGTGCCAGCAGTCCGGACAGGAGCTATAATTCACCCCTCCACTTT

j_call: TRBJ1-6
d_call: .
v_call: TRBV7-9
clone_size: many
cdr3_aa: CASSPHGNSPLHF
cdr3_nt: TGTGCCAGCAGCCCTCATGGGAATTCACCCCTCCACTTT